One sample yielded the 31 T cell receptor beta chains listed below, sequenced in a study of read filtering for tumor transcriptome and immune sequencing. From approximately 430 ng of RNA, a library with molecular barcoded alpha/delta and beta/gamma adaptors was made. A single record per CDR3 protein comes from TCRdb applying MiXCR to the reads. This table has 20,000 or so distinct CDR3 sequences, less than 25% appearing once. Sequenced: a population of CD138-negative cells sorted from bone marrow. All receptors derive from a donor aged 40 or over with multiple myeloma.

Worth noting for this clonotype: One junction end disagrees with the germline gene, perhaps due to a read error. The chain uses TRBV4-3 and TRBJ2-1; 9 bases match TRBD2. Germline V gene data show CDR1 as LGHNA and CDR2 as YSLEER. This CDR3 contains 15 residues. The CDR3 is CASSQDWRTSDEQLF. CDR3 DNA: TGCGCCAGCAGCCAAGATTGGCGGACTAGCGACGAGCAGCTCTTC.

This clonotype was counted ten times or more. The chain recombines TRBV7-2 with TRBJ2-7; D is ambiguous. The germline V gene encodes CDR1 SGHTA and CDR2 FQGNSA. V dropped 0 bases and J dropped 11 bases, with 17 bases sitting between them. This CDR3 comprises 14 residues. CDR3 protein: CASSLAVGKREEYF. The CDR3 DNA sequence: TGTGCCAGCAGCTTAGCAGTGGGGAAGAGAGAAGAGTACTTC.

This clonotype was found many times. The chain couples TRBV20-1 to TRBJ1-2; a weak D match, TRBD1 (6 bases). Germline V CDR1 and CDR2: DFQATT, SNEGSKA (reference sequence). V was trimmed by 3 bases and J by 6 bases, leaving 14 bases between them. This CDR3 contains 13 residues. CDR3 amino acids: CSARGARENGYTF. The CDR3, as DNA: TGCAGTGCTAGGGGGGCAAGGGAGAATGGCTACACCTTC.

The rearrangement links TRBV3-1 to TRBJ2-1, with D uncertain. The CDR3 runs to 14 residues. Trimming took off 2 bases at V and 8 bases at J, with 13 bases between the two ends. Germline V gene lookup returns CDR1 LGHDT and CDR2 YNNKEL (reference sequence). This chain's CDR3 is CASSQQSLSDEQFF. The CDR3 nucleotides are TGTGCCAGCAGCCAACAAAGTCTTTCTGATGAGCAGTTCTTC.

Many counts were recorded for this clonotype. The chain combines TRBV20-1 with TRBJ2-3; possible D gene TRBD1, 5 bases. V was pared by 1 base and J by 1 base, with 12 bases between. The CDR3 contains 15 residues. CDR1 DFQATT and CDR2 SNEGSKA come from the germline V gene (reference sequence). CDR3 sequence reads: CSARGGRKGTDTQYF. The CDR3, as DNA: TGCAGTGCTAGAGGGGGCAGGAAAGGCACAGATACGCAGTATTTT.

The sample holds a few counts of this clonotype. This chain links TRBV29-1 with TRBJ2-6; D unclear. Trimming took 5 bases from V and 1 from J, leaving 3 bases between them. CDR3 size: 12 residues. CDR1 is SQVTM, CDR2 ANQGSEA, per germline. The CDR3 loop is CSVKSGANVLTF. The CDR3 DNA reads TGCAGCGTTAAATCTGGGGCCAACGTCCTGACTTTC.

With regard to this clonotype: Possible read error: a much larger clone is one base away. No conserved phenylalanine or tryptophan is present at the end of the CDR3, so a read error is the likely explanation. The genes are TRBV5-1 and TRBJ2-1, with 9 bases that match TRBD2. In germline, CDR1 is SGHRS, CDR2 YFSETQ. V lost 2 bases, J lost 4 bases, and 7 bases stayed unmatched. The CDR3 runs 16 residues. The CDR3 DNA reads as TGCGCCAGCAGCTTATTAGCGGGAGCGGGATACAATGAGCAGTTCCTC. Translating gives CASSLLAGAGYNEQFL.

A single count supports this clonotype. This sequence may be a read error, since a much larger clone differs from it by one base. The rearrangement joins TRBV11-2 to TRBJ1-1, with TRBD1 matching 7 bases. Germline assignment: CDR1 SGHAT and CDR2 FQNNGV. This CDR3 region has 15 residues. CDR3 nucleotides: TGTGCCAGCAGCTCCCGGGACAGCCTGAACACTGAAGCTTCCTTT. Protein sequence: CASSSRDSLNTEASF.

This clonotype was counted ten times or more. The CDR3 sequence is CASSQDTMIDEQFF. The CDR3 nucleotides read TGCGCCAGCAGCCAAGACACCATGATCGATGAGCAGTTCTTC. The chain recombines TRBV4-3 with TRBJ2-1; D gene unclear. Germline V gives CDR1 LGHNA, CDR2 YSLEER. Trimming took 0 bases from V and 8 from J, leaving 11 bases between them. The CDR3 spans 14 residues.

Judged by abundance, this clonotype is medium-sized (0.01 to 0.1%). The chain links TRBV7-8 to TRBJ2-1, with D maybe TRBD2 (5 bases). CDR3 length: 13 residues. Germline CDR1 SGHVS, CDR2 FQNEAQ. The V gene lost 1 base and the J gene lost 7 bases, with 8 bases spanning the gap. DNA for the CDR3: TGTGCCAGCAGCTTAGGCGGGCCGAATGAGCAGTTCTTC. Its translation: CASSLGGPNEQFF. The full variable domain, with the rest looked up from reference TRBV7-8 and TRBJ2-1, is GAGVSQSPRYKVAKRGQDVALRCDPISGHVSLFWYQQALGQGPEFLTYFQNEAQLDKSGLPSDRFFAERPEGSVSTLKIQRTQQEDSAVYLCASSLGGPNEQFFGPGTRLTVL.

This clonotype was seen many times. V and J are TRBV28 and TRBJ2-1; 7 bases align to TRBD1. Germline CDR1 and CDR2: MDHEN and SYDVKM. The CDR3 runs 16 residues. Trimming removed 6 bases from V and 0 bases from J; junction bases left unmatched: 8. In DNA form, the CDR3 reads TGTGCCAGCAGGGATCAGGGGGAGAGCTCCTACAATGAGCAGTTCTTC. Residues: CASRDQGESSYNEQFF.

This clonotype has at least ten counts. The rearrangement uses TRBV28 and TRBJ1-1, with TRBD1 identical over 8 bases. Germline V lookup: CDR1 MDHEN, CDR2 SYDVKM. The CDR3 is 15 amino acids. The V gene end was trimmed by 5 bases and the J gene end by 1 base; junction bases not matched to a gene: 6. In DNA form, the CDR3 reads TGTGCCAGCAGTAAAGCCGGGACAGGGAACACTGAAGCTTTCTTT. It is translated as CASSKAGTGNTEAFF.

The chain carries TRBV18 and TRBJ1-2; D is perhaps TRBD1 (5 bases). Trimming stripped 6 bases from V and 3 bases from J, with 11 bases between. The CDR3 is 13 amino acids. Germline values: CDR1 KGHSH, CDR2 LQKENI. Written as DNA, the CDR3 is TGTGCCAGCTCCCCTGGGGGGGACTATGGCTACACCTTC. Its protein product is CASSPGGDYGYTF.

This clonotype has ten or more counts. The genes are TRBV11-2 and TRBJ2-3; weak D call: TRBD2 (6 bases). CDR1 SGHAT and CDR2 FQNNGV come from the germline V gene. The germline V and J ends were trimmed by 5 bases and 1 base, with 16 bases remaining between them. The CDR3 covers 16 residues. The chain's CDR3 is CASSPSVRRGTDTQYF. The CDR3 DNA sequence: TGTGCCAGCAGCCCTAGCGTCAGGAGGGGCACAGATACGCAGTATTTT.

The gene calls are TRBV7-9 and TRBJ2-5; 9 bases fit TRBD1. After removal of 1 base from V and 4 bases from J, the junction contained 7 bases not matched to a gene. There are 16 residues in the CDR3. Looked up from germline, CDR1 is SEHNR and CDR2 is FQNEAQ (reference sequence). CDR3 in amino acids: CASSLDRGLEGETQYF. The CDR3 nucleotides read TGTGCCAGCAGCTTAGACAGGGGGCTCGAAGGAGAGACCCAGTACTTC.

This clonotype is medium-sized in the sample. The V and J genes are TRBV2 and TRBJ2-2; possible D gene TRBD1, 6 bases. V was clipped by 6 bases and J by 5 bases, with 13 bases between them. The germline V gene has CDR1 SNHLY and CDR2 FYNNEI. This CDR3 comprises 14 residues. The CDR3 reads CASSNGQFTGELFF. CDR3 in DNA: TGTGCCAGCAGCAACGGACAGTTTACCGGGGAGCTGTTTTTT.

At least ten counts were recorded for this clonotype. The chain carries TRBV3-1 and TRBJ2-3; 14 positions agree with TRBD2. The CDR3 consists of 20 residues. The J segment lost 4 bases and the V segment lost 3 bases, leaving 15 bases of the junction unmatched. Germline V gene data show CDR1 as LGHDT and CDR2 as YNNKEL (reference sequence). The CDR3 DNA sequence: TGTGCCAGCAGCCATGTATCCTCGGAGGGACTAGCGGGAGAGGCAGATACGCAGTATTTT. Its protein product is CASSHVSSEGLAGEADTQYF.

This clonotype has a count of ten or more. The rearrangement uses TRBV29-1 and TRBJ2-2; 7 bases match TRBD2. The CDR3 length is 13 residues. Germline assignment: CDR1 SQVTM and CDR2 ANQGSEA. V lost 3 bases to trimming and J lost 4 bases; unmatched junction nucleotides: 2. CDR3 protein: CSVERETTGELFF. The DNA for the CDR3 is TGCAGCGTTGAGCGGGAGACCACCGGGGAGCTGTTTTTT.

This clonotype was recorded many times. At one boundary the junction diverges from the germline segment, which might be a read error. V gene TRBV27 combines with J gene TRBJ2-3, with D hard to call. Germline CDR1 reads MNHEY; CDR2 reads SMNVEV (reference sequence). The CDR3 has 13 amino acids. CDR3 protein: CASRFFTGFTQYF. CDR3 in DNA: TGTGCCAGCCGTTTCTTCACGGGCTTTACGCAGTATTTT.

This clonotype came up many times. The chain is built from TRBV6-2 or TRBV6-3 and TRBJ1-1, with D maybe TRBD1 (5 bases). The CDR3 has 12 amino acids. V lost 10 bases and J 6 bases, leaving 15 bases between the germline ends. The germline gives CDR1 MNHEY, CDR2 SVGEGT. The CDR3 DNA follows: TGTGCCACCCGTGGGACGGGGGCTGAAGCTTTCTTT. Encoded protein: CATRGTGAEAFF.

This clonotype has a single count. Given a much more abundant clone one base away, this may be a read error. V gene TRBV21-1 combines with J gene TRBJ2-5; TRBD1, the table's D call, lacks a check against the DNA. TRBV21-1 is described as a pseudogene. The CDR3 runs to 16 residues. CDR3 DNA sequence: TGTGCCAGCAGTCTCCCGGGACAGGCGCTCCAAGTGACCCAGTACTTC. It yields the protein CASSLPGQALQVTQYF.

The rearrangement links TRBV24-1 to TRBJ1-5; D unresolved. The V end was cut by 0 bases, the J end by 10 bases, with 9 bases between. The germline CDR1 and CDR2 sequences are KGHDR and SFDVKD. There are 13 residues in the CDR3. CDR3 nucleotide sequence: TGTGCCACCAGTGATTTGCCCGGGAAACCCCAGCATTTT. Protein: CATSDLPGKPQHF.

This clonotype is termed medium-sized (0.01 to 0.1%). The rearrangement joins TRBV20-1 to TRBJ2-1; 7 bases align to TRBD2. Germline V gene data show CDR1 as DFQATT and CDR2 as SNEGSKA (reference sequence). The length of the CDR3 is 15 residues. The ends lost 0 bases at V and 5 bases at J; junction bases unmatched: 7. CDR3 bases: TGCAGTGCTAGAGATCCCTCCGCGGGAGACAATGAGCAGTTCTTC. Translation gives CSARDPSAGDNEQFF.

This clonotype has a handful of counts. The chain has TRBV29-1 and TRBJ2-5, with D possibly TRBD1 on 6 matching bases. Trimming shortened V by 4 bases and J by 5 bases, and 14 bases separated the two germline ends. CDR1 and CDR2 (germline): SQVTM, ANQGSEA. The CDR3 is 13 residues long. Here the CDR3 DNA reads TGCAGCGTTGTTAGGGGGACCGGGGAGACCCAGTACTTC. Translated, it gives CSVVRGTGETQYF.

In its sample, this clonotype was seen a few times. V is TRBV5-1 and J is TRBJ2-1, with D hard to call. Trimming took off 3 bases at V and 6 bases at J, with 10 bases between the two ends. The CDR3 has 13 amino acids. From germline, CDR1 is SGHRS and CDR2 YFSETQ. The CDR3 region is CASSSPPGNEQFF. The DNA of the CDR3 is TGCGCCAGCAGCTCCCCGCCGGGCAATGAGCAGTTCTTC. The entire variable domain, with the rest obtained from reference TRBV5-1 and TRBJ2-1, is as follows: KAGVTQTPRYLIKTRGQQVTLSCSPISGHRSVSWYQQTPGQGLQFLFEYFSETQRNKGNFPGRFSGRQFSNSRSEMNVSTLELGDSALYLCASSSPPGNEQFFGPGTRLTVL.

At least ten counts were recorded for this clonotype. The rearrangement links TRBV29-1 to TRBJ2-7; the match to TRBD2 covers 14 bases. Germline V gene sequence: CDR1 SQVTM, CDR2 ANQGSEA. The CDR3 sequence is 15 residues long. The V and J ends lost 6 bases and 5 bases, in that order; junction bases with no gene match: 9. CDR3 amino acids: CSVGGTSGSKDEQYF. CDR3 in DNA: TGCAGCGTCGGGGGGACTAGCGGGAGTAAGGACGAGCAGTACTTC.

This clonotype was recorded many times. The chain uses TRBV28 and TRBJ2-6; D remains unclear. CDR3 length: 16 amino acids. Germline CDR1 is MDHEN and CDR2 is SYDVKM. V lost 3 bases to trimming and J lost 3 bases, with 12 bases between them. CDR3 nucleotide sequence: TGTGCCAGCAGTTTTAGTGGGGTTTTTGGGGCCAACGTCCTGACTTTC. This translates into CASSFSGVFGANVLTF.

By sample share, this clonotype is medium-sized (0.01 to 0.1%). The V and J genes are TRBV20-1 and TRBJ1-1, with D unclear. Between the trimmed V and J ends, which lost 0 bases and 3 bases, there was a span of 5 bases. The CDR3 contains 12 residues. Germline-derived CDR1 and CDR2 are DFQATT and SNEGSKA (reference sequence). DNA of the CDR3: TGCAGTGCTAGAGATCCGGACACTGAAGCTTTCTTT. Translated, it gives CSARDPDTEAFF.

V is TRBV5-4 and J is TRBJ2-5; 11 bases align to TRBD2. After removal of 4 bases from V and 5 bases from J, the junction contained 13 bases not matched to a gene. This CDR3 spans 17 amino acids. The germline CDR1 and CDR2 sequences are SGHNT and YYREEE (reference sequence). CDR3: CASSLGGSGRARETQYF. CDR3 bases: TGTGCCAGCAGCCTTGGTGGTAGCGGGAGGGCCCGGGAGACCCAGTACTTC. The full variable domain, rest sourced from reference TRBV5-4 and TRBJ2-5, is ETGVTQSPTHLIKTRGQQVTLRCSSQSGHNTVSWYQQALGQGPQFIFQYYREEENGRGNFPPRFSGLQFPNYSSELNVNALELDDSALYLCASSLGGSGRARETQYFGPGTRLLVL.

On this clonotype: A clone one base away is much larger, so this may be a read error. V usage is TRBV5-1 and J usage is TRBJ2-3, with TRBD2 matching over 8 bases. The germline V gene has CDR1 SGHRS and CDR2 YFSETQ. The CDR3 has 15 residues. CDR3 sequence (DNA): TGCGCCAGCAGCGACACTAGCGGCACCACAGGTACGCAGTATTTT. Encoded protein: CASSDTSGTTGTQYF.

The table lists this clonotype with many counts. This chain links TRBV11-2 with TRBJ2-5; no clear D gene. This CDR3 spans 14 amino acids. Germline loops: CDR1 SGHAT, CDR2 FQNNGV. The V gene lost 0 bases and the J gene lost 2 bases, with 7 bases spanning the gap. This CDR3 reads CASSLDGGQETQYF. Here the CDR3 DNA reads TGTGCCAGCAGCTTAGACGGCGGTCAAGAGACCCAGTACTTC.